A selection of T cell receptor beta chains follows, all from one sample in a study of T-cell reconstitution after alpha-beta-depleted transplantation in children. TCRdb reprocessed the PCR reads via MiXCR and lists one record per CDR3 protein. The table has some 500,000 distinct CDR3 sequences, roughly 33% seen once. The sequences come from PBMCs from the stem cell graft donor, collected from the stem cell graft. Receptors originate from a human donor who donated a stem cell graft to a child with aplastic anemia. Both conserved end residues are trimmed from each CDR3. Not all rows give a size; the values are once, few, many and, for expanded clones, a class.

>TRBV3-1|11|NA|TRBJ2-7
ASSPGGHWEQY
>TRBV6-5|15|few|TRBJ1-2
ASSYRTHGQGYYGYT
>TRBV27|13|NA|TRBJ1-5
ASSFQGYSNQPQH
>TRBV10-3|11|NA|TRBJ1-5
AISESELEPQH
>TRBV5-1|13|few|TRBJ2-5
ASSFLAGARETQY
>TRBV2|13|NA|TRBJ2-5
ASSATPRGRETQY
>TRBV20-1|15|NA|TRBJ2-3
SARTPGRGKSTDTQY
>TRBV19|13|NA|TRBJ1-5
ASTSRDGPGRPQH
>TRBV12-3/TRBV12-4|12|few|TRBJ1-1
ASSRHLMNTEAF
>TRBV5-1|11|NA|TRBJ1-2
ASSLDKAYGYT
>TRBV12-3/TRBV12-4|10|few|TRBJ2-2
ASSITTGELF
>TRBV7-8|12|NA|TRBJ1-5
ASSPELFNQPQH
>TRBV20-1|11|few|TRBJ2-1
SAGSSMRLEQF
>TRBV5-1|12|few|TRBJ2-7
ASSLSTATYEQY
>TRBV27|11|NA|TRBJ2-7
ASSWQGSYEQY
>TRBV7-2|14|NA|TRBJ1-4
ASSSRPGQVTEKLF
>TRBV12-3/TRBV12-4|13|many|TRBJ1-1
ASSLGGGRFTEAF
>TRBV20-1|11|few|TRBJ1-5
SARDMETQPQH
>TRBV7-2|14|NA|TRBJ2-1
ASRNLAGGPSNEQF
>TRBV12-3/TRBV12-4|15|few|TRBJ2-3
ASSLASGRSGTDTQY
>TRBV10-3|14|few|TRBJ2-1
ASQGYYGGRDNEQF
>TRBV29-1|11|few|TRBJ2-1
SVADTGFGEQF
>TRBV28|8|NA|TRBJ2-1
EKNNVGQF
>TRBV15|10|NA|TRBJ2-7
ATSSRGYEQY
>TRBV4-3|10|NA|TRBJ1-1
ASSQGAQEAF
>TRBV14|13|NA|TRBJ2-1
ASSQAGGPYNEQF
>TRBV14|11|NA|TRBJ2-7
ASSQGLRDEQY
>TRBV10-1|11|few|TRBJ2-5
ASSESIQETQY